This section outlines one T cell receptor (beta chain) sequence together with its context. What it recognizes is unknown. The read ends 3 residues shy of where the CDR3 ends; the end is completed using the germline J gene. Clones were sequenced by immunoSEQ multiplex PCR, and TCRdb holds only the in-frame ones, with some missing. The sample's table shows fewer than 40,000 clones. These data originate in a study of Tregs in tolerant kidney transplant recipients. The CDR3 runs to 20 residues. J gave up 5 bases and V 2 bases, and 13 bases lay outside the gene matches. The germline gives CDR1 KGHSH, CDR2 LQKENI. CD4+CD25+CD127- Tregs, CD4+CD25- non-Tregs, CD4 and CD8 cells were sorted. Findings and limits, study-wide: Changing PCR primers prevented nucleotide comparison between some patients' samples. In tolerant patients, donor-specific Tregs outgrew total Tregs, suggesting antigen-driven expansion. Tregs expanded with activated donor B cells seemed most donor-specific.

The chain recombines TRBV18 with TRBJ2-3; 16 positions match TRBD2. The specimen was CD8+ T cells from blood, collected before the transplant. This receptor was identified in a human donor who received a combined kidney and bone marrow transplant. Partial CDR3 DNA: TGTGCCAGCTCACCAGATCCGGGACTAGCGGGAGGGTACGTTGGAGATACG. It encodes CASSPDPGLAGGYVGDT. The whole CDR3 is CASSPDPGLAGGYVGDTQYF.